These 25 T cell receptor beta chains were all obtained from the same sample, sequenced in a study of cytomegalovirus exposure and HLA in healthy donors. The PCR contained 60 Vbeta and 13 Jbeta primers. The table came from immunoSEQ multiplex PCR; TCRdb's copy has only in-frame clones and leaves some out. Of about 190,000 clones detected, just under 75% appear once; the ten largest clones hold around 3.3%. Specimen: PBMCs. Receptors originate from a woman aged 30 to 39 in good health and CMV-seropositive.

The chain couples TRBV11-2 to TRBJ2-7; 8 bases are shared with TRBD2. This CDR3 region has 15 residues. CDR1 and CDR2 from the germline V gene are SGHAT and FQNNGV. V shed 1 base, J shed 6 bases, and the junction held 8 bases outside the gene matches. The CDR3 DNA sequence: TGTGCCAGCAGCTTAGGATGGGGACTAGAGGGCGAGCAGTACTTC. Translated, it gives CASSLGWGLEGEQYF.

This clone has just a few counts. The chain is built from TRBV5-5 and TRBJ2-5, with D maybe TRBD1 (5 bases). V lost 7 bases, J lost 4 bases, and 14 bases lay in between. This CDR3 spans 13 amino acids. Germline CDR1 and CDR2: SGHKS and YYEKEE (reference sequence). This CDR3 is CASFREGAETQYF. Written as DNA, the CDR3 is TGTGCCAGCTTCAGGGAAGGGGCAGAGACCCAGTACTTC.

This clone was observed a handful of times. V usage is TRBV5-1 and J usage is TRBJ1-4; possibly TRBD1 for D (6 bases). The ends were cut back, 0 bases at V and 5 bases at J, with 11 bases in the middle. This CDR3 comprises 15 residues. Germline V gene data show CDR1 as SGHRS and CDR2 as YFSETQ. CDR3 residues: CASSLETGLNEKLFF. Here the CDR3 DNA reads TGCGCCAGCAGCTTGGAGACAGGCCTAAATGAAAAACTGTTTTTT.

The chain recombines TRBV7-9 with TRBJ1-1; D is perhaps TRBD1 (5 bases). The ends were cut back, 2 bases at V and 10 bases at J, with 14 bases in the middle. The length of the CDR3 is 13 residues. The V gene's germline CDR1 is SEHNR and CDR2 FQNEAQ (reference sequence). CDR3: CASSLRTQARAFF. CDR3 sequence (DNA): TGTGCCAGCAGCTTAAGAACACAGGCTCGAGCTTTCTTT.

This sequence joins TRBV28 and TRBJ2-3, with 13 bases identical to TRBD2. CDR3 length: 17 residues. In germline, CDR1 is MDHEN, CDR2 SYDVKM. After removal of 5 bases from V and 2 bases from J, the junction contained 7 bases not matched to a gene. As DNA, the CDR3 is TGTGCCAGCAGTCTGCGACTAGCGGGAGGCCCCACAGATACGCAGTATTTT. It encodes CASSLRLAGGPTDTQYF.

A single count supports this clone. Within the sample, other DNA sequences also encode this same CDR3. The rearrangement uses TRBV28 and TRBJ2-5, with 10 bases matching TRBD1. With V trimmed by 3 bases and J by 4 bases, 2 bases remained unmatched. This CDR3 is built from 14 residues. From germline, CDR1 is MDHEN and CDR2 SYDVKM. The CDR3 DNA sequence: TGTGCCAGCAGTTTGACAGGGGGCGGAGAGACCCAGTACTTC. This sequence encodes CASSLTGGGETQYF.

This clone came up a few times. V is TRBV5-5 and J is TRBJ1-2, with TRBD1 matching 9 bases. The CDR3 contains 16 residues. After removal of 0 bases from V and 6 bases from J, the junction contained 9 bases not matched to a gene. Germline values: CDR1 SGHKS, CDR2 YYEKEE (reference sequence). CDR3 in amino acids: CASSLAGQGLLDGYTF. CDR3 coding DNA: TGTGCCAGCAGCTTGGCGGGACAGGGCCTCCTTGATGGCTACACCTTC.

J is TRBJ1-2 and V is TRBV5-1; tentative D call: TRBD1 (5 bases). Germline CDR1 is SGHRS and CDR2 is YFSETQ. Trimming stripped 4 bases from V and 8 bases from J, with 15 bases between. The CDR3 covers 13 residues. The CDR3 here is CASSPGGGTGYTF. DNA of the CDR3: TGCGCCAGCAGCCCCGGAGGAGGGACCGGCTACACCTTC.

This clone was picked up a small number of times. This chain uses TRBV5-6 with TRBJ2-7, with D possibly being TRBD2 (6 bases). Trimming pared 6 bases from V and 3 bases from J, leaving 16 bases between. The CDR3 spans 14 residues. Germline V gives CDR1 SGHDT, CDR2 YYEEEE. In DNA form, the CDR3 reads TGTGCCAGCAACTTCGGCGGGAAAGGCTACGAGCAGTACTTC. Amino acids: CASNFGGKGYEQYF.

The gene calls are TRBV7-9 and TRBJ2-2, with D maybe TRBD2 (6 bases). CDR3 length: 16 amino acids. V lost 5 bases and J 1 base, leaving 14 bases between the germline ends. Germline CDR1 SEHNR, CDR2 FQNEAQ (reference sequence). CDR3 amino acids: CASSPEGRLNTGELFF. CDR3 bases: TGTGCCAGCAGCCCGGAGGGACGGCTGAACACCGGGGAGCTGTTTTTT. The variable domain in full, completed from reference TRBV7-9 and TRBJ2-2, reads DTGVSQNPRHKITKRGQNVTFRCDPISEHNRLYWYRQTLGQGPEFLTYFQNEAQLEKSRLLSDRFSAERPKGSFSTLEIQRTEQGDSAMYLCASSPEGRLNTGELFFGEGSRLTVL.

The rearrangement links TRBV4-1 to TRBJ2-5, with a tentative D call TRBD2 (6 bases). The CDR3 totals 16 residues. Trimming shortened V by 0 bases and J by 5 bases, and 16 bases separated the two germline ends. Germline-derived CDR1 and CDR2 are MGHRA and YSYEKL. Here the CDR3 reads CASSQERVGGTETQYF. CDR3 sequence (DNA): TGCGCCAGCAGCCAAGAACGGGTTGGGGGGACGGAGACCCAGTACTTC.

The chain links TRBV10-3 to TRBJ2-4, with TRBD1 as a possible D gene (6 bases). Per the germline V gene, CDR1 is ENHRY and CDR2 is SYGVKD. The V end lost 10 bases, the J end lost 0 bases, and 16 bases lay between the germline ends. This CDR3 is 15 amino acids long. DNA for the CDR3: TGTGCCACACAACAGGGTGCTTTAGCCAAAAACATTCAGTACTTC. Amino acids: CATQQGALAKNIQYF.

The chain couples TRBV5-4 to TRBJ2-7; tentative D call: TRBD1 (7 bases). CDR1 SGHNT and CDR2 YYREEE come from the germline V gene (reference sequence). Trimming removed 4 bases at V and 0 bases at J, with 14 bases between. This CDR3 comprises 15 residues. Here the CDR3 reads CASSQGGGSSYEQYF. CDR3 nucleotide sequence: TGTGCCAGCAGCCAGGGGGGTGGAAGCTCCTACGAGCAGTACTTC.

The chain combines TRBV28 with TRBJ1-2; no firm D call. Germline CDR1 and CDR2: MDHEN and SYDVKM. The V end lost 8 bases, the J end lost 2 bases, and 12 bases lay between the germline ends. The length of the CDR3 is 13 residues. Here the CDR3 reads CASEGLLNYGYTF. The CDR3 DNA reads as TGTGCCAGCGAGGGCCTGTTGAACTATGGCTACACCTTC.

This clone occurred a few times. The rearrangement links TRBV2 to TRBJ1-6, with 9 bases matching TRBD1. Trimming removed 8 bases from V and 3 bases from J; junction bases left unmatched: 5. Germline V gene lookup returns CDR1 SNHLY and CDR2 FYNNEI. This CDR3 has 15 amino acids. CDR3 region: CASRGQGHYNSPLHF. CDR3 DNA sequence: TGTGCCAGCCGGGGACAGGGACACTATAATTCACCCCTCCACTTT.

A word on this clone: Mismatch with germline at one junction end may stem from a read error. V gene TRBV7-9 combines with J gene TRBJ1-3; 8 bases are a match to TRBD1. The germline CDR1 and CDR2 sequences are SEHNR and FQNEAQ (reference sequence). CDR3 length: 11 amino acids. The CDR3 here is CASSFLDRDFF. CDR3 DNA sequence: TGTGCCAGCAGCTTCTTGGACAGGGACTTTTTT.

In DNA form, the CDR3 reads TGTGCCAGCAGTTACCAGACAGGGGCAGGCTATGGCTACACCTTC. Its protein is CASSYQTGAGYGYTF. This chain joins TRBV27 and TRBJ1-2; TRBD1 aligns across 8 bases. Trimming removed 4 bases from V and 4 bases from J; junction bases left unmatched: 8. CDR1 and CDR2 from the germline V gene are MNHEY and SMNVEV (reference sequence). The CDR3 runs to 15 residues.

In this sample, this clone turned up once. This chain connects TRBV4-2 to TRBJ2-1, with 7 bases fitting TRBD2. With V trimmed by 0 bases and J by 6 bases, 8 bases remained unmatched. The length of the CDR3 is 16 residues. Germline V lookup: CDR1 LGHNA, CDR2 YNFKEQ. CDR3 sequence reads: CASSQEGRTSFNEQFF. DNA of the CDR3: TGTGCCAGCAGCCAAGAAGGGAGGACTAGTTTCAATGAGCAGTTCTTC.

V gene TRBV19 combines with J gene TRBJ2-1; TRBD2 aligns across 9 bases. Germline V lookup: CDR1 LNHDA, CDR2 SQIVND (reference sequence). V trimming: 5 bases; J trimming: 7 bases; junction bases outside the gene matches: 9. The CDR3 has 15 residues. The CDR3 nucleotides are TGTGCCAGTAGTCCCTTAGCGGGAGCCACAAATGAGCAGTTCTTC. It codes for CASSPLAGATNEQFF.

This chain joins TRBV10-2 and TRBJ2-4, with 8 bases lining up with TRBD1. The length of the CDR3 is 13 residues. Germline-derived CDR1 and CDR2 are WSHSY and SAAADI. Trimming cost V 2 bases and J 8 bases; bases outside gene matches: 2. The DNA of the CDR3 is TGCGCCAGCAGTGAGGGACAGGGCGACATTCAGTACTTC. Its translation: CASSEGQGDIQYF.

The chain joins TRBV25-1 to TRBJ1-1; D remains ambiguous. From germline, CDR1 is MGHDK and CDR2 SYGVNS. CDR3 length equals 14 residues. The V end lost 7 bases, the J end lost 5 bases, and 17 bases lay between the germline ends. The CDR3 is CASIPIGLSTEAFF. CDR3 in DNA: TGTGCCAGCATACCCATCGGGTTATCAACTGAAGCTTTCTTT.

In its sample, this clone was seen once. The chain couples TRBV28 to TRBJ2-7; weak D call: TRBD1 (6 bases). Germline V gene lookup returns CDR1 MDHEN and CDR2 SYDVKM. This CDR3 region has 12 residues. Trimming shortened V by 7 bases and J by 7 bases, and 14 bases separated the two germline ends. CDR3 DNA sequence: TGTGCCAGCAAGAACAGGGTGGGGGAGCAGTACTTC. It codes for CASKNRVGEQYF.

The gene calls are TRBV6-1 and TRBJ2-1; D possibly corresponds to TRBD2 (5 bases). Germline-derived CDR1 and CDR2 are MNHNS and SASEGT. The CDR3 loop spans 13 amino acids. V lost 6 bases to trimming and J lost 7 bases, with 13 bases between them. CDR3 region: CASSAAGLNEQFF. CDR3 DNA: TGTGCCAGCAGCGCGGCGGGCCTGAATGAGCAGTTCTTC.

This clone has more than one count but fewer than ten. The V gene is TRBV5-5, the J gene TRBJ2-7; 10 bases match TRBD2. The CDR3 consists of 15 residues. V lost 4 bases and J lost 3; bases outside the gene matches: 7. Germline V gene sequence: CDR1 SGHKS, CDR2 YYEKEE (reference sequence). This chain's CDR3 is CASSPRTSGDYEQYF. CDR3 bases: TGTGCCAGCAGCCCCCGGACTAGCGGAGACTACGAGCAGTACTTC.

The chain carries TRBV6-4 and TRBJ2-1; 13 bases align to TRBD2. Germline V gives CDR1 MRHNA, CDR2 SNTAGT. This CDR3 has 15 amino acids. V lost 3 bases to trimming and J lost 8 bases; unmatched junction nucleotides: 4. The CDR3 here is CASSETSGRADEQFF. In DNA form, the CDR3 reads TGTGCCAGCAGTGAAACTAGCGGGAGGGCGGATGAGCAGTTCTTC.